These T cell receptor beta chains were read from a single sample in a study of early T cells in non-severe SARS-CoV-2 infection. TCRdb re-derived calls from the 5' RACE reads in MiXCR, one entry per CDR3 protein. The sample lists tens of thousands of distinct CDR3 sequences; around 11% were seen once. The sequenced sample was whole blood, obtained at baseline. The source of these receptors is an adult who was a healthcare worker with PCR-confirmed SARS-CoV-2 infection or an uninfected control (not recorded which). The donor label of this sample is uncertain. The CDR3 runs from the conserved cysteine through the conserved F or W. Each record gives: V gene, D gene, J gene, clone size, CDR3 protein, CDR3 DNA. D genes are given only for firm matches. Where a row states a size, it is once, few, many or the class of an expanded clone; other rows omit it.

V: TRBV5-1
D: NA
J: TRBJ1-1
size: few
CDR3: CASSLGGQPNTEAFF
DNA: TGCGCCAGCAGCTTGGGGGGACAACCGAACACTGAAGCTTTCTTT

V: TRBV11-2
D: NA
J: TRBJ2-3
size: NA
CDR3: CASSPSGASTDTQYF
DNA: TGTGCCAGCAGCCCATCCGGGGCGAGCACAGATACGCAGTATTTT

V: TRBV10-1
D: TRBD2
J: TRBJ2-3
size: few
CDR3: CASSDSQRGGRSTDTQYF
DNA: TGCGCCAGCAGTGATTCCCAGCGGGGGGGCCGAAGCACAGATACGCAGTATTTT

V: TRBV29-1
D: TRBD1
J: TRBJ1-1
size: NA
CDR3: CSEFDRGREAFF
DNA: TGCAGCGAATTTGACAGGGGACGGGAAGCTTTCTTT

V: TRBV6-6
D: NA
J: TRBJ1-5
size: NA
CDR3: CASSYSRFGTYSNQPQHF
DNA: TGTGCCAGCAGTTACTCCAGGTTCGGGACCTATAGCAATCAGCCCCAGCATTTT

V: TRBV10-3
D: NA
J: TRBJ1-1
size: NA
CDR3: CAIMQDLRLNTEAFF
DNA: TGTGCCATCATGCAAGACCTTAGGTTGAACACTGAAGCTTTCTTT

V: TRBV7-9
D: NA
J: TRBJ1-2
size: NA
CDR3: CAAGTYGYTF
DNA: TGTGCGGCGGGGACCTATGGCTACACCTTC

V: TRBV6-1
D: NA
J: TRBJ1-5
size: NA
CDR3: CASIRGSEQPQHF
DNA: TGTGCCAGCATTCGGGGGTCGGAACAGCCCCAGCATTTT

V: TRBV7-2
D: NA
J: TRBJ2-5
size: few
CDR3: CASRGQETQYF
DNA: TGTGCCAGCAGGGGCCAAGAGACCCAGTACTTC

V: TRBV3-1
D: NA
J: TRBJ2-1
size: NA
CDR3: CASSRAGNEQFF
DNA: TGTGCCAGCAGCCGGGCTGGCAATGAGCAGTTCTTC

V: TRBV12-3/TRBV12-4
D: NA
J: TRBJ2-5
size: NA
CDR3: CASSLGRSQETQYF
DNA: TGTGCCAGCAGCCTTGGACGGTCCCAAGAGACCCAGTACTTC

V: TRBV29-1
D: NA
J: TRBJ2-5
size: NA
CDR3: CSVAPGSGETQYF
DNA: TGCAGCGTTGCCCCGGGAAGCGGAGAGACCCAGTACTTC

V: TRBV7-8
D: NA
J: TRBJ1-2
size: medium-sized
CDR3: CASTPTVHYGYTF
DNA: TGTGCCAGCACACCGACAGTACACTATGGCTACACCTTC

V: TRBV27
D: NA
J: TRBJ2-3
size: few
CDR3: CASAGRAGTDTQYF
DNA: TGTGCCAGCGCGGGCAGGGCTGGCACAGATACGCAGTATTTT

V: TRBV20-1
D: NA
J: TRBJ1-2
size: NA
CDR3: CSARSETGPCGYTF
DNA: TGCAGTGCTAGAAGCGAAACCGGGCCTTGTGGCTACACCTTC

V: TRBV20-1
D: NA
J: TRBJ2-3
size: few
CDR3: CSARGPVVGTDTQYF
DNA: TGCAGTGCTAGAGGCCCCGTAGTTGGCACAGATACGCAGTATTTT

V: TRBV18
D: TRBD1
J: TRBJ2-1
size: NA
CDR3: CASSSGGQYNEQFF
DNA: TGTGCCAGCTCTTCAGGGGGACAGTACAATGAGCAGTTCTTC

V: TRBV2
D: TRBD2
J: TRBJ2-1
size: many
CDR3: CASSAGTSGVWEQFF
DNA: TGTGCCAGCAGCGCCGGGACTAGCGGGGTCTGGGAGCAGTTCTTC

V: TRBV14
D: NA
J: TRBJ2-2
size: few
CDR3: CASSQFSNGELFF
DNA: TGTGCCAGCAGCCAATTTTCAAACGGGGAGCTGTTTTTT

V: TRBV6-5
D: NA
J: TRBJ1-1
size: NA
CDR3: CASSYSIQGTEAFF
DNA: TGTGCCAGCAGTTACTCGATACAGGGAACTGAAGCTTTCTTT

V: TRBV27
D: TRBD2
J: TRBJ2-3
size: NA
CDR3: CASSSRGGTDTQYF
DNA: TGTGCCAGCAGTTCGCGGGGGGGCACAGATACGCAGTATTTT

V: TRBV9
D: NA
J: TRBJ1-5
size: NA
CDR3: CASSVGGEGRNQPQHF
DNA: TGTGCCAGCAGCGTAGGAGGGGAAGGGCGCAATCAGCCCCAGCATTTT

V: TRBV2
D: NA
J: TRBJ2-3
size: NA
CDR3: CASSEAQGKDTQYF
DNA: TGTGCCAGCAGTGAGGCCCAGGGTAAGGATACGCAGTATTTT

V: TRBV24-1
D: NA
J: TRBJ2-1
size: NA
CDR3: CATSDERDNSYNEQFF
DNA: TGTGCCACCAGTGATGAGAGGGACAACAGTTACAATGAGCAGTTCTTC

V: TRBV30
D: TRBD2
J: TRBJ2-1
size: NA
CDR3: CAWSSLAGYNEQFF
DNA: TGTGCCTGGAGTAGTCTAGCGGGGTACAATGAGCAGTTCTTC

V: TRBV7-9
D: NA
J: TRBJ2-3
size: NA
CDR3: CASSLQTVSDSTDTQYF
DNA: TGTGCCAGCAGCTTACAGACGGTCTCCGATAGCACAGATACGCAGTATTTT

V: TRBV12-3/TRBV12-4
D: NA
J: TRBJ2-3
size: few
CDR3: CASSLGQSTDTQYF
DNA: TGTGCCAGCAGTTTAGGGCAGAGCACAGATACGCAGTATTTT

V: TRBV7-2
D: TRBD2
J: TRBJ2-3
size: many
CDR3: CASSLALAVRTDTQYF
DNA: TGTGCCAGCAGCTTAGCACTAGCGGTCCGTACAGATACGCAGTATTTT

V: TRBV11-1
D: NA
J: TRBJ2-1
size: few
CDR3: CASSLAGSPGNEQFF
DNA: TGTGCCAGCAGCTTAGCGGGATCCCCTGGCAATGAGCAGTTCTTC

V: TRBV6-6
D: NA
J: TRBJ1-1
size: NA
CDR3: CASSYGGLRDTEAFF
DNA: TGTGCCAGCAGTTACGGGGGGCTGAGAGACACTGAAGCTTTCTTT

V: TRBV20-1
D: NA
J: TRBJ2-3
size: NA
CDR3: CSARDPSQGSADTQYF
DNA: TGCAGTGCTAGAGATCCGTCGCAGGGGAGCGCAGATACGCAGTATTTT

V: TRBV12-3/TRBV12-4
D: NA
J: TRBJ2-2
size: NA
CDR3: CASRGPGLRNTGELFF
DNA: TGTGCCAGCAGGGGACCGGGACTCCGGAACACCGGGGAGCTGTTTTTT

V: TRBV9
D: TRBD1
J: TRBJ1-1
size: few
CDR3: CASSPGTGEAFF
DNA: TGTGCCAGCAGCCCAGGGACAGGGGAAGCTTTCTTT

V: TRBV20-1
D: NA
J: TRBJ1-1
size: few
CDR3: CSASDRNTEAFF
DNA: TGCAGTGCTAGTGACAGGAACACTGAAGCTTTCTTT

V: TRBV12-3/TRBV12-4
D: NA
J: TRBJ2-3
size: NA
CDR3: CASSFLADTQYF
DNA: TGTGCCAGCAGTTTTCTTGCAGATACGCAGTATTTT

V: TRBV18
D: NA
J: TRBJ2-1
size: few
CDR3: CASSRQGSSSYNEQFF
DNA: TGTGCCAGCTCACGTCAGGGGTCCAGCTCCTACAATGAGCAGTTCTTC

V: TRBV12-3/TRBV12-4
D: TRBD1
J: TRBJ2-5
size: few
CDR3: CASSLTTGGGQTQYF
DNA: TGTGCCAGCAGTTTAACAACAGGGGGCGGGCAGACCCAGTACTTC

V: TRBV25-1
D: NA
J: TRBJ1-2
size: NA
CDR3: CASSSVDDYFGYTF
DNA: TGTGCCAGCAGCAGCGTCGACGATTATTTTGGCTACACCTTC

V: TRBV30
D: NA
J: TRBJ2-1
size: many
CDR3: CAWSTMTRDEQFF
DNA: TGTGCCTGGAGTACTATGACTAGGGATGAGCAGTTCTTC

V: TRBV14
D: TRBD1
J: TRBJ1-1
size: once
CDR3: CASSQSIRGTEAFF
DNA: TGTGCCAGCAGCCAATCTATCAGGGGGACTGAAGCTTTCTTT

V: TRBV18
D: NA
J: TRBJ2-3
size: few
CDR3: CASSPSPGGQYF
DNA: TGTGCCAGCTCACCATCCCCCGGCGGGCAGTATTTT

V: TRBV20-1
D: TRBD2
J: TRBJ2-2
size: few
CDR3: CSARDGASGVNTGELFF
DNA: TGCAGTGCTAGAGACGGAGCTAGCGGGGTGAACACCGGGGAGCTGTTTTTT

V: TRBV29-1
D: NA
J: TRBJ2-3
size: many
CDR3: CSVVPRSTDTQYF
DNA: TGCAGCGTTGTCCCGCGTAGCACAGATACGCAGTATTTT

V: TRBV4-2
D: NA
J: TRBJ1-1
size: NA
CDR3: CASSQDMVGRNTEAFF
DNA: TGTGCCAGCAGCCAAGATATGGTCGGCCGGAACACTGAAGCTTTCTTT

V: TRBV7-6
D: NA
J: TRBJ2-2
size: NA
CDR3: CASSLKPAGDTGELFF
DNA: TGTGCCAGCAGCTTAAAACCGGCAGGAGACACCGGGGAGCTGTTTTTT

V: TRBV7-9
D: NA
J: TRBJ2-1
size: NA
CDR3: CATIGESGEQFF
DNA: TGTGCCACCATAGGCGAGTCTGGTGAGCAGTTCTTC

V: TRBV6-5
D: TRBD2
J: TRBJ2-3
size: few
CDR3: CASRPPTGRDTQYF
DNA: TGTGCCAGCAGACCGCCGACCGGGAGGGATACGCAGTATTTT

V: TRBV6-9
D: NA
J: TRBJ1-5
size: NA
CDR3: CASSFSRTGGNQPQHF
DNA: TGTGCCAGCAGTTTTTCGAGAACTGGCGGCAATCAGCCCCAGCATTTT